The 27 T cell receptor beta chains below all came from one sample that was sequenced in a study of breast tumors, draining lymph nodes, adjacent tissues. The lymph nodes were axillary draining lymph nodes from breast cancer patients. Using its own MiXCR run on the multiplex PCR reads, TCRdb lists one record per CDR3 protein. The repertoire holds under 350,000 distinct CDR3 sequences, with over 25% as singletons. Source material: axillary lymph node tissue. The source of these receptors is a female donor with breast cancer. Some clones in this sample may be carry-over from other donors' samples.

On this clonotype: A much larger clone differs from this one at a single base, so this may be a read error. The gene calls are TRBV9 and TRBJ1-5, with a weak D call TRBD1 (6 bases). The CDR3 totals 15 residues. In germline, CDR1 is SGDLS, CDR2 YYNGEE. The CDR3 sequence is CASSEAGDSSQPQHF. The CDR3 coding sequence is TGTGCCAGCAGCGAAGCAGGGGATAGCAGTCAGCCCCAGCATTTT. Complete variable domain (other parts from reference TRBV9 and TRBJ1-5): DSGVTQTPKHLITATGQRVTLRCSPRSGDLSVYWYQQSLDQGLQFLIQYYNGEERAKGNILERFSAQQFPDLHSELNLSSLELGDSALYFCASSEAGDSSQPQHFGDGTRLSIL.

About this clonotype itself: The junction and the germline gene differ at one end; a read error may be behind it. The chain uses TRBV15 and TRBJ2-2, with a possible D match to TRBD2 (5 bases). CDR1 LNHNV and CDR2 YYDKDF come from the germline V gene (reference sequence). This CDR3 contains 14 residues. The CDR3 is CATSRTGLDGELFF. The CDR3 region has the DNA TGTGCCACCAGCAGAACGGGTCTGGACGGGGAGCTGTTTTTC.

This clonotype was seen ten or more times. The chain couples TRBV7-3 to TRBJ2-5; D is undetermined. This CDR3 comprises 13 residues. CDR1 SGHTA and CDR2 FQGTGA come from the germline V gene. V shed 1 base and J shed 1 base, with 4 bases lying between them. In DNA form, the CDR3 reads TGTGCCAGCAGCTTAATGGGCCAAGAGACCCAGTACTTC. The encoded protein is CASSLMGQETQYF.

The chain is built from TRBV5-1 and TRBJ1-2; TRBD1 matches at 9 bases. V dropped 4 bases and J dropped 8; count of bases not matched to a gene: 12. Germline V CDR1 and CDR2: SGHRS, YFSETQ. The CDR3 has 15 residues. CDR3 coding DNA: TGCGCCAGCAGCATCGGCGGGGACAGGGAAGGGGGCTACACCTTC. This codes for CASSIGGDREGGYTF.

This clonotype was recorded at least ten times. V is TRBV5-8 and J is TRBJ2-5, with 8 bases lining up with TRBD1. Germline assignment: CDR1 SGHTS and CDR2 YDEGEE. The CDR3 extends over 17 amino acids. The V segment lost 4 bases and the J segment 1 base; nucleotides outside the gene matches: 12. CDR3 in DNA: TGTGCCAGCAGCCCGGGACAGGCCCCCGGGGGCCAAGAGACCCAGTACTTC. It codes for CASSPGQAPGGQETQYF.

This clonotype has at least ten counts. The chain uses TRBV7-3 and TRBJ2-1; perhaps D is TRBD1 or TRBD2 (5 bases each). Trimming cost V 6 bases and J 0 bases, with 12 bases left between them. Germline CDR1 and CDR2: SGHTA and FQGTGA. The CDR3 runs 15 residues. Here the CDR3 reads CASSGGLSSYNEQFF. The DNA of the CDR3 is TGTGCCAGCAGTGGGGGATTGAGCTCCTACAATGAGCAGTTCTTC.

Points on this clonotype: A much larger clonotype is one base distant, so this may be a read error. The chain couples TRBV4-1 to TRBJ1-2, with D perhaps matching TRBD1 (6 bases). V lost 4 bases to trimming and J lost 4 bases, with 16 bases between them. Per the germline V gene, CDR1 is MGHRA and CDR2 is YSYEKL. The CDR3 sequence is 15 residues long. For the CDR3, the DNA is TGCGCCAGCAGCCGGAACAGGGAGTCTAGCTATGGCTACACCTTC. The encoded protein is CASSRNRESSYGYTF.

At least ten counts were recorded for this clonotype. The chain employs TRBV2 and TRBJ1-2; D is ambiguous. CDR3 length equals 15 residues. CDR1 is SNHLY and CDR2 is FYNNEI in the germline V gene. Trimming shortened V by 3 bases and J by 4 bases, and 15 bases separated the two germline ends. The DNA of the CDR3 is TGTGCCAGCAGTGACGGTCGAGGGAGAAGCTATGGCTACACCTTC. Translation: CASSDGRGRSYGYTF.

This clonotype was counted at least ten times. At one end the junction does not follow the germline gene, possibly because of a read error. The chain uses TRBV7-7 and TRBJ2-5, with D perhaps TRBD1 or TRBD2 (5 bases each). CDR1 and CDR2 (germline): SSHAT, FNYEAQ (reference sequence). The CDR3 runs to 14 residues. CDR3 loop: CASSPGLPRETQYF. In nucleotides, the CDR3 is TGTGCTAGCAGCCCGGGGCTCCCTCGAGAGACCCAGTACTTC.

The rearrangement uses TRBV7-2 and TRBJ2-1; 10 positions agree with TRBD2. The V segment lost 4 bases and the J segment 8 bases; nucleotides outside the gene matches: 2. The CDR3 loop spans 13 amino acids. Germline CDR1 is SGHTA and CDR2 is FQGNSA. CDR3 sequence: CASSSSGGYEQFF. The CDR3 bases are TGTGCCAGCAGCTCTAGCGGGGGATATGAGCAGTTCTTC.

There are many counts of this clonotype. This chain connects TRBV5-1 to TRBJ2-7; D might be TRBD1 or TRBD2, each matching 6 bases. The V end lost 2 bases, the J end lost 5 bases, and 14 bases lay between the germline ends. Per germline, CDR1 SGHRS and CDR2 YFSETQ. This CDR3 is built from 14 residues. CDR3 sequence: CASSLEGGTHEQYF. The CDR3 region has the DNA TGCGCCAGCAGCTTAGAGGGGGGTACCCACGAGCAGTACTTC. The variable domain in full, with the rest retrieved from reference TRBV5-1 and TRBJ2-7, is KAGVTQTPRYLIKTRGQQVTLSCSPISGHRSVSWYQQTPGQGLQFLFEYFSETQRNKGNFPGRFSGRQFSNSRSEMNVSTLELGDSALYLCASSLEGGTHEQYFGPGTRLTVT.

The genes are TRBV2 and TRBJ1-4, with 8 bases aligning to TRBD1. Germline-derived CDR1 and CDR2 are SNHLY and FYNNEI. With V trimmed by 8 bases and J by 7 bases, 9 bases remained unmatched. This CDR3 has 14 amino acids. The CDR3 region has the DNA TGTGCCAGCGGTTGGACAGGGAGTCCTGAAAAACTGTTTTTT. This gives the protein CASGWTGSPEKLFF.

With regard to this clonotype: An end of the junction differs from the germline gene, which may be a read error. The CDR3 loop is CDGEFPCEQYF. CDR3 nucleotide sequence: TGCGACGGGGAATTTCCCTGCGAGCAGTACTTC. This chain joins TRBV24-1 and TRBJ2-7; TRBD2 might be the D (5 bases). CDR3 length: 11 residues. In germline, CDR1 is KGHDR, CDR2 SFDVKD.

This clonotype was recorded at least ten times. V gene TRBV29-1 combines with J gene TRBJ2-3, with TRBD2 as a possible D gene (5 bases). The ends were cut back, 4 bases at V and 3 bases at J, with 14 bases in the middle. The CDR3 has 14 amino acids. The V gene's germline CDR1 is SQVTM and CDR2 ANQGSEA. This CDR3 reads CSVVLALGTDTQYF. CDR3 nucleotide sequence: TGCAGCGTTGTGTTAGCGTTAGGGACAGATACGCAGTATTTT.

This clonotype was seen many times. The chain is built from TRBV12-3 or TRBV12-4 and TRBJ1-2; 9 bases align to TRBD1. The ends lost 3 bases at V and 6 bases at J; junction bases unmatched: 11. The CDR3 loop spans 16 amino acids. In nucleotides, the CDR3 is TGTGCCAGCAGTTTTGGGACAGGGACAGGGATGCATGGCTACACCTTC. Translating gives CASSFGTGTGMHGYTF.

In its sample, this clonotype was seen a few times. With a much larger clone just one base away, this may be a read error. The CDR3 loop reads CSVNRGRYNAQFF. In DNA form, the CDR3 reads TGCAGTGTTAACAGGGGACGCTACAATGCGCAGTTCTTC. The V call is TRBV20-1, the J call TRBJ2-1, with 7 bases identical to TRBD1. CDR3 length: 13 residues. From germline, CDR1 is DFQATT and CDR2 SNEGSKA (reference sequence).

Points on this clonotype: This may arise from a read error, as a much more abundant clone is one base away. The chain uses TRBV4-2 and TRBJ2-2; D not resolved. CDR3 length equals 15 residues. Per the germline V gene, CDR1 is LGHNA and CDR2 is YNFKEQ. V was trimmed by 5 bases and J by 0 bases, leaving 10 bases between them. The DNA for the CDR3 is TGTGCCAGCAGCTCGGGCGCCTCGAACACCGGGGAGCTGTTTTTT. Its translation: CASSSGASNTGELFF.

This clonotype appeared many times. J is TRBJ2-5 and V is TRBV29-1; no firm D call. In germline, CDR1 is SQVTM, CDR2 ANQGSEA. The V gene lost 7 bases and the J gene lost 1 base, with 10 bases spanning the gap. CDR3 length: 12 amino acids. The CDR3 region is CSADSIQETQYF. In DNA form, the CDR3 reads TGCAGCGCTGACTCTATCCAAGAGACCCAGTACTTC.

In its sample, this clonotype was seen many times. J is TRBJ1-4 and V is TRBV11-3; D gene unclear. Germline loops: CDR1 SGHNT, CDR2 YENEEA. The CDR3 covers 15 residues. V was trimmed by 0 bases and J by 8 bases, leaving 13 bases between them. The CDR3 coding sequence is TGTGCCAGCAGCTTAGAGCCGGCGGGTGGGGAAAAACTGTTTTTT. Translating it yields CASSLEPAGGEKLFF.

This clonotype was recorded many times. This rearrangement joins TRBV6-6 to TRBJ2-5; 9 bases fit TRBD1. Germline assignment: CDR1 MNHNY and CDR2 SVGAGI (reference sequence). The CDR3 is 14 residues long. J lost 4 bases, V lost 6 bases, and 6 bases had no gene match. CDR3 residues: CASSRDRAGETQYF. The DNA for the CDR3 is TGTGCCAGCAGCCGGGACAGGGCGGGAGAGACCCAGTACTTC.

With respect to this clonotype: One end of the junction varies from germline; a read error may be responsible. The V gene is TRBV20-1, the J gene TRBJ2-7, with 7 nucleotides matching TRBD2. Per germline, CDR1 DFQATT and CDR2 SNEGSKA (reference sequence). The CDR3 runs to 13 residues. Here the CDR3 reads CSARGLADYAQYF. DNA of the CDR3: TGCAGTGCTAGGGGGCTAGCGGATTACGCGCAGTACTTC.

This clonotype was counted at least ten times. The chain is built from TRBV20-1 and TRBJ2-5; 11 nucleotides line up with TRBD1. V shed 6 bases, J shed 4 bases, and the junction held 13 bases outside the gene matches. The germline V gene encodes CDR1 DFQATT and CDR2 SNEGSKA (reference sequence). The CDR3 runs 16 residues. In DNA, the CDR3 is TGCAGTGCCCCAGGACAGGGGGCGATTTTGGGAGAGACCCAGTACTTC. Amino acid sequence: CSAPGQGAILGETQYF.

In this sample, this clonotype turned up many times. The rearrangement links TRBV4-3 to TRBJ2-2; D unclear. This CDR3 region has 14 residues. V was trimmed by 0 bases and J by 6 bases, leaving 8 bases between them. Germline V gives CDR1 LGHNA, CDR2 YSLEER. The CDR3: CASSQDTPPGELFF. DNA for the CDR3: TGCGCCAGCAGCCAAGATACCCCCCCCGGGGAGCTGTTTTTT.

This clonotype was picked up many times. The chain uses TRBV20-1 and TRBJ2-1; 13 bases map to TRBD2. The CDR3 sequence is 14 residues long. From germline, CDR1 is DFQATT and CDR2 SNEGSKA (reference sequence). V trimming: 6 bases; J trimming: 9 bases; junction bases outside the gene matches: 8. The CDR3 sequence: CSAQGLAGEREQFF. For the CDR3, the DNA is TGCAGTGCCCAAGGACTAGCGGGAGAACGTGAGCAGTTCTTC.

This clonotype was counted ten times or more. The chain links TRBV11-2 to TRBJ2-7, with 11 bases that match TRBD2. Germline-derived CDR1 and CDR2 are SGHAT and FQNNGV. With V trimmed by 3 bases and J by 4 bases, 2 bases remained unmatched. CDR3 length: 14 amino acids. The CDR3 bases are TGTGCCAGCAGCTTTCTAGCGGGAGGTTACGAGCAGTACTTC. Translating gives CASSFLAGGYEQYF.

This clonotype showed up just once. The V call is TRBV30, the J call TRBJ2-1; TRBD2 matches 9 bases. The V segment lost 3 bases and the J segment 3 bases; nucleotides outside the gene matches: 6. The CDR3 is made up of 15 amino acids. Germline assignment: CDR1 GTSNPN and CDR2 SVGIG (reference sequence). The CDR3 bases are TGTGCCTGGAGGATGGAAGCGGGAGGCTACAATGAGCAGTTCTTC. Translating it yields CAWRMEAGGYNEQFF.

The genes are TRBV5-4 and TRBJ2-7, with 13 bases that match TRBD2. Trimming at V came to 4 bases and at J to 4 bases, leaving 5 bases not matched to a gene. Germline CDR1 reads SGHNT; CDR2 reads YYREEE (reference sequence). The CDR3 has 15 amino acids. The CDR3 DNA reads TGTGCCAGCAGCCCGGGACTAGCGGGAAGGTACGAGCAGTACTTC. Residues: CASSPGLAGRYEQYF.